This T cell receptor (beta chain) was identified during a study of blood T cell repertoires in COVID-19. Background on the study: The study drew acute and convalescent COVID-19 samples from the United States, Italy and Spain.

Between the trimmed V and J ends, which lost 5 bases and 4 bases, there was a span of 12 bases. Per the germline V gene, CDR1 is MNHEY and CDR2 is SVGEGT. There are 13 residues in the CDR3. Profiling relied on immunoSEQ multiplex PCR, and the TCRdb table lists in-frame clones only, not all of them. The sample yields approximately 210,000 clones, 65% to 85% seen once. The receptor was isolated from a man aged 45-60 years with active or convalescent COVID-19. Sample: peripheral blood. This sequence joins TRBV6-2 or TRBV6-3 and TRBJ2-7, with no clear D. The CDR3 region has the DNA TGTGCCAGCAGTAAACCGGCTAGTTACGAGCAGTACTTC. Residues: CASSKPASYEQYF.